One and the same sample provided the 2 T cell receptor beta chains below, sequenced in a study of blood T cell repertoires in COVID-19. Profiling relied on immunoSEQ multiplex PCR, and the TCRdb table lists in-frame clones only, not all of them. The sample comprises over 85,000 clones, about four fifths of which are singletons, and 2% to 2.5% rests with the top ten. Material for sequencing was peripheral blood. These receptors were collected from a woman in her 70s with acute or convalescent COVID-19.

The table lists this clone with a few counts. V is TRBV7-9 and J is TRBJ2-7; possibly TRBD1 for D (5 bases). Germline V gene data show CDR1 as SEHNR and CDR2 as FQNEAQ (reference sequence). This CDR3 region has 13 residues. Deletions cut 5 bases from V and 1 base from J, with 9 bases between. CDR3 bases: TGTGCCAGCAGCAAGGGGTCATCCTACGAGCAGTACTTC. Its translation is CASSKGSSYEQYF.

The rearrangement uses TRBV5-1 and TRBJ1-2; D is unresolved. The ends were cut back, 4 bases at V and 4 bases at J, with 11 bases in the middle. The CDR3 runs to 13 residues. Germline assignment: CDR1 SGHRS and CDR2 YFSETQ. The CDR3 DNA sequence: TGCGCCAGCAGCCTGGCGGTGTCCTATGGCTACACCTTC. It yields the protein CASSLAVSYGYTF.